This passage covers 28 T cell receptor beta chains from one sample sequenced in a study of blood T cell repertoires in COVID-19. Produced via immunoSEQ multiplex PCR; TCRdb's table is partial and in-frame only. The sample contains some 200,000 clones, about 89% of which appear only once. Sequencing was performed on PBMCs or T cells enriched from blood (not recorded which). Receptor source: a woman aged 18-29 years who had recovered from COVID-19.

This rearrangement joins TRBV4-2 to TRBJ2-1; TRBD2 matches 8 bases. Trimming took 0 bases from V and 2 from J; bases not matched to a gene: 3. CDR3 length: 16 residues. Germline V gives CDR1 LGHNA, CDR2 YNFKEQ. The CDR3 DNA sequence: TGTGCCAGCAGCCAAGACGCGGGAGGAACCTACAATGAGCAGTTCTTC. This encodes CASSQDAGGTYNEQFF.

In DNA form, the CDR3 reads TGTGCCAGCAGCTTAGGAATGTCCGGGTCGAATTCACCCCTCCACTTT. Its protein product is CASSLGMSGSNSPLHF. This chain links TRBV5-4 with TRBJ1-6; D call uncertain. V lost 2 bases to trimming and J lost 7 bases, with 16 bases between them. Per germline, CDR1 SGHNT and CDR2 YYREEE (reference sequence). This CDR3 is built from 16 residues.

J is TRBJ1-5 and V is TRBV21-1. TRBV21-1 is described as a pseudogene. The CDR3 sequence is 17 residues long. In nucleotides, the CDR3 is TGTGCCAGCAGCAACCAGACGGAGGGGTGGAGCAATCAGCCCCAGCATTTT. It specifies CASSNQTEGWSNQPQHF.

For the CDR3, the DNA is TGTGCCACCAGTGATTTGACGAGCTCCTACGAGCAGTACTTC. Its protein is CATSDLTSSYEQYF. The chain carries TRBV24-1 and TRBJ2-7; D is uncertain. The CDR3 covers 14 residues. Germline-derived CDR1 and CDR2 are KGHDR and SFDVKD. The V end was cut by 0 bases, the J end by 0 bases, with 5 bases between.

The chain employs TRBV4-1 and TRBJ2-5; 10 bases agree with TRBD2. This CDR3 comprises 16 residues. CDR1 and CDR2 from the germline V gene are MGHRA and YSYEKL. V shed 1 base and J 1 base; nucleotides not matched to a gene: 3. In DNA, the CDR3 is TGCGCCAGCAGCCAAGGGACTAGCGGATCCCAAGAGACCCAGTACTTC. Translation gives CASSQGTSGSQETQYF.

The chain is built from TRBV28 and TRBJ1-5, with D unclear. Trimming shortened V by 3 bases and J by 4 bases, and 7 bases separated the two germline ends. CDR1 is MDHEN and CDR2 is SYDVKM in the germline V gene. The CDR3 covers 13 residues. The CDR3 region has the DNA TGTGCCAGCAGTTTTTCTAAGAATCAGCCCCAGCATTTT. Protein: CASSFSKNQPQHF. Filled out from reference TRBV28 and TRBJ1-5, the complete variable domain reads DVKVTQSSRYLVKRTGEKVFLECVQDMDHENMFWYRQDPGLGLRLIYFSYDVKMKEKGDIPEGYSVSREKKERFSLILESASTNQTSMYLCASSFSKNQPQHFGDGTRLSIL.

This chain uses TRBV19 with TRBJ2-3; D might be TRBD1 (6 bases). CDR3 length: 14 residues. CDR1 LNHDA and CDR2 SQIVND come from the germline V gene (reference sequence). The V and J ends lost 7 bases and 3 bases respectively, with 14 bases between them. The CDR3 protein is CASTEQGSTDTQYF. The CDR3 DNA sequence: TGTGCCAGTACCGAACAGGGCTCGACAGATACGCAGTATTTT.

Written as DNA, the CDR3 is TGTGCCAGCAGTGCCGGGACTAGCGGAGGGGCCCAGTACTTC. Protein: CASSAGTSGGAQYF. The chain is built from TRBV9 and TRBJ2-5, with 11 bases fitting TRBD2. This CDR3 is 14 amino acids long. V lost 5 bases, J lost 9 bases, and 9 bases stayed unmatched. Germline V gene sequence: CDR1 SGDLS, CDR2 YYNGEE.

The V and J genes are TRBV5-1 and TRBJ2-2; 9 nucleotides align to TRBD2. The CDR3 has 14 amino acids. The germline V gene encodes CDR1 SGHRS and CDR2 YFSETQ. Losses at the gene ends were 5 bases for V and 4 bases for J; bases not matched to a gene: 3. The CDR3 region is CASRREGVTGELFF. The CDR3 DNA reads TGCGCCAGCAGGCGGGAGGGTGTCACCGGGGAGCTGTTTTTT.

V usage is TRBV7-9 and J usage is TRBJ1-3; D is uncertain. CDR3 length: 19 residues. Trimming stripped 5 bases from V and 0 bases from J, with 23 bases between. Germline-derived CDR1 and CDR2 are SEHNR and FQNEAQ (reference sequence). CDR3 bases: TGTGCCAGCAGCCTCCGTGCGGTCCTCAACGTCCACTCTGGAAACACCATATATTTT. It codes for CASSLRAVLNVHSGNTIYF.

The chain employs TRBV10-3 and TRBJ1-3, with no clear D. The CDR3 has 14 residues. The ends were cut back, 4 bases at V and 1 base at J, with 8 bases in the middle. The germline gives CDR1 ENHRY, CDR2 SYGVKD. CDR3 sequence reads: CAISGVRSGNTIYF. CDR3 sequence (DNA): TGTGCCATCAGTGGTGTGAGGTCTGGAAACACCATATATTTT.

The rearrangement joins TRBV15 to TRBJ2-1; possible D gene TRBD2, 6 bases. Germline-derived CDR1 and CDR2 are LNHNV and YYDKDF (reference sequence). CDR3 length: 15 amino acids. With 3 bases removed from V and 8 bases from J, the gap between germline ends came to 17 bases. The CDR3 DNA reads TGTGCCACCAGCAGGGCGGCGGGAACCCAGGATGAGCAGTTCTTC. This encodes CATSRAAGTQDEQFF.

DNA of the CDR3: TGCGCCAGCAGCTTGGTTGGGGGCACGGATGAGCAGTTCTTC. Translation: CASSLVGGTDEQFF. V is TRBV5-1 and J is TRBJ2-1; maybe TRBD1 (6 bases). Germline V lookup: CDR1 SGHRS, CDR2 YFSETQ. The ends were cut back, 0 bases at V and 8 bases at J, with 12 bases in the middle. The CDR3 runs to 14 residues.

In its sample, this clone was seen once. The genes are TRBV10-3 and TRBJ2-1, with 9 bases that match TRBD2. Trimming cost V 0 bases and J 3 bases; bases outside gene matches: 12. CDR3 size: 19 residues. Germline V gene lookup returns CDR1 ENHRY and CDR2 SYGVKD. CDR3 nucleotide sequence: TGTGCCATCAGTGAGTCGTCTGGGGGGACTAGCCGTGACTACAATGAGCAGTTCTTC. This encodes CAISESSGGTSRDYNEQFF.

This clone came up a few times. Other DNA sequences in this specimen translate into the identical CDR3. This sequence joins TRBV28 and TRBJ1-6, with 7 bases matching TRBD1. Trimming removed 3 bases from V and 5 bases from J; junction bases left unmatched: 1. The CDR3 sequence is 14 residues long. Germline CDR1 is MDHEN and CDR2 is SYDVKM. The CDR3 protein is CASSLTGNNSPLHF. The CDR3 DNA follows: TGTGCCAGCAGTTTGACAGGGAATAATTCACCCCTCCACTTT.

This clone was counted a single time. The chain joins TRBV7-8 to TRBJ2-7, with 8 bases aligning to TRBD1. Germline V lookup: CDR1 SGHVS, CDR2 FQNEAQ. V was clipped by 0 bases and J by 3 bases; unmatched bases: 13. The CDR3 runs to 18 residues. The CDR3 loop is CASSLAPRTGLRGYEQYF. Here the CDR3 DNA reads TGTGCCAGCAGCTTAGCCCCTCGGACAGGGCTAAGGGGCTACGAGCAGTACTTC. The full variable domain, in which reference TRBV7-8 and TRBJ2-7 provide the parts outside the CDR3, is GAGVSQSPRYKVAKRGQDVALRCDPISGHVSLFWYQQALGQGPEFLTYFQNEAQLDKSGLPSDRFFAERPEGSVSTLKIQRTQQEDSAVYLCASSLAPRTGLRGYEQYFGPGTRLTVT.

To note about this clone: Other DNA sequences from this sample encode an identical CDR3 as well. This chain uses TRBV20-1 with TRBJ2-7; no definite D call. The CDR3 consists of 11 residues. Germline V gives CDR1 DFQATT, CDR2 SNEGSKA (reference sequence). The V and J ends lost 3 bases and 7 bases respectively, with 10 bases between them. In DNA, the CDR3 is TGCAGTGCTAGCGCCTCGCGTGAGCAGTACTTC. Protein sequence: CSASASREQYF.

This sequence joins TRBV9 and TRBJ1-6; 9 bases match TRBD1. Unmatched junction bases numbered 6, after V lost 4 bases and J lost 10 bases. CDR3 length: 14 residues. Germline V gene lookup returns CDR1 SGDLS and CDR2 YYNGEE. The CDR3 loop is CASSPGTGFSPLHF. CDR3 coding DNA: TGTGCCAGCAGCCCCGGGACAGGGTTCTCACCCCTCCACTTT.

The sample holds one count of this clone. The J gene is TRBJ2-1, the V gene TRBV5-4, with a possible D match to TRBD2 (5 bases). The V end lost 2 bases, the J end lost 6 bases, and 12 bases lay between the germline ends. CDR1 and CDR2 from the germline V gene are SGHNT and YYREEE (reference sequence). CDR3 size: 14 residues. The CDR3 DNA sequence: TGTGCCAGCAGCTTTTCAATTAGCGTCAATGAGCAGTTCTTC. This codes for CASSFSISVNEQFF.

J is TRBJ2-5 and V is TRBV3-1 (or the pseudogene TRBV3-2); TRBD1 is a possible D gene (5 bases). The CDR3 extends over 16 amino acids. Germline CDR1 reads LGHDT; CDR2 reads YNNKEL (reference sequence). Between the trimmed V and J ends, which lost 2 bases and 2 bases, there was a span of 15 bases. The CDR3 loop reads CASSQSLGRAQETQYF. The CDR3 DNA reads as TGTGCCAGCAGCCAAAGTTTAGGCAGGGCGCAAGAGACCCAGTACTTC.

This clone has only one observation. V usage is TRBV2 and J usage is TRBJ1-1, with 9 bases aligning to TRBD1. Germline lookup yields CDR1 SNHLY and CDR2 FYNNEI. This CDR3 has 13 amino acids. V shed 6 bases and J 5 bases; nucleotides not matched to a gene: 4. DNA of the CDR3: TGTGCCAGCAGGCCGGACAGGGGAACTGAAGCTTTCTTT. Its translation: CASRPDRGTEAFF.

This clone was seen once. This sequence joins TRBV18 and TRBJ2-5; D is uncertain. The germline gives CDR1 KGHSH, CDR2 LQKENI. V lost 4 bases and J 3 bases, leaving 9 bases between the germline ends. There are 13 residues in the CDR3. The CDR3 nucleotides are TGTGCCAGCTCACGAGCCCGAGAAGAGACCCAGTACTTC. Its translation is CASSRAREETQYF.

V gene TRBV25-1 combines with J gene TRBJ1-5, with D tentatively TRBD1 (6 bases). Trimming took off 2 bases at V and 4 bases at J, with 15 bases between the two ends. Per germline, CDR1 MGHDK and CDR2 SYGVNS. The CDR3 has 16 residues. Here the CDR3 reads CASSEGGRGGNQPQHF. CDR3 DNA: TGTGCCAGCAGTGAAGGGGGCCGGGGGGGTAATCAGCCCCAGCATTTT.

The rearrangement uses TRBV19 and TRBJ2-2; D is possibly TRBD2 (5 bases). The CDR3 is 14 amino acids. The V end was cut by 7 bases, the J end by 5 bases, with 14 bases between. CDR1 LNHDA and CDR2 SQIVND come from the germline V gene (reference sequence). This chain's CDR3 is CASTPGGGTGELFF. The CDR3 coding sequence is TGTGCCAGTACGCCCGGAGGTGGGACCGGGGAGCTGTTTTTT.

This chain links TRBV15 with TRBJ2-1, with TRBD2 matching over 9 bases. V lost 0 bases and J lost 4; bases outside the gene matches: 10. The CDR3 is made up of 18 amino acids. CDR1 and CDR2 from the germline V gene are LNHNV and YYDKDF (reference sequence). The CDR3 sequence is CATSRDLDKREAYNEQFF. The CDR3 DNA reads TGTGCCACCAGCAGAGATTTGGACAAGCGGGAGGCGTACAATGAGCAGTTCTTC.

The chain joins TRBV4-1 to TRBJ2-7; no firm D call. The V end lost 0 bases, the J end lost 4 bases, and 7 bases lay between the germline ends. The CDR3 covers 13 residues. The germline CDR1 and CDR2 sequences are MGHRA and YSYEKL. The CDR3 region is CASSQDIGYEQYF. The CDR3 nucleotides are TGCGCCAGCAGCCAAGATATCGGTTACGAGCAGTACTTC.

This clone was counted a single time. The chain joins TRBV6-2 or TRBV6-3 to TRBJ2-7, with a tentative D call TRBD1 (5 bases). CDR1 and CDR2 from the germline V gene are MNHEY and SVGEGT. The CDR3 has 13 amino acids. V lost 6 bases to trimming and J lost 7 bases, with 16 bases between them. The CDR3 DNA reads TGTGCCAGCAGCCTCGACAGCCTCGAGGAGCAGTACTTC. Translated: CASSLDSLEEQYF.

This clone was picked up one time. V and J are TRBV5-4 and TRBJ2-3; D gene unclear. V shed 4 bases and J shed 4 bases, with 10 bases lying between them. The length of the CDR3 is 13 residues. Germline-derived CDR1 and CDR2 are SGHNT and YYREEE (reference sequence). The CDR3 coding sequence is TGTGCCAGCAGCAGCGAGATGGCAGATACGCAGTATTTT. It yields the protein CASSSEMADTQYF.